The 5 T cell receptor beta chains given below trace back to one sample, sequenced in a study of a mutant IDH1 vaccine in newly diagnosed glioma. Generated by immunoSEQ multiplex PCR, the TCRdb table keeps only in-frame clones and is missing some. Of some 36,000 clones in the sample, 75% to 85% are singletons; the top ten hold 9% to 14%. As for time point: week 5, during vaccination. Mutant IDH1 20-mer peptide, at 300 ug, made up each vaccine dose, with topical imiquimod. For these TCRs, the target antigens are not known. The specimen was PBMCs, collected from a glioma patient whose treatment included an IDH1 peptide vaccine. These receptors came from a man aged 50 to 60 with glioma.

This CDR3 reads CASSPAVGAGQTQYF. Here the CDR3 DNA reads TGCGCCAGCAGCCCCGCGGTGGGCGCGGGGCAGACCCAGTACTTC. The chain employs TRBV4-1 and TRBJ2-5; D perhaps matches TRBD2 (6 bases). There are 15 residues in the CDR3. The V and J ends lost 4 bases and 6 bases respectively, with 18 bases between them. Germline CDR1 and CDR2: MGHRA and YSYEKL.

The sample holds a few counts of this clone. The rearrangement uses TRBV7-2 and TRBJ1-6; the match to TRBD1 covers 7 bases. This CDR3 region has 14 residues. The V gene's germline CDR1 is SGHTA and CDR2 FQGNSA. V trimming: 10 bases; J trimming: 10 bases; junction bases outside the gene matches: 13. The CDR3 nucleotides are TGTGCCACCACCCATGGACAGGAATGGTCACCCCTCCACTTT. Translating gives CATTHGQEWSPLHF.

A few counts support this clone. The genes are TRBV9 and TRBJ1-1; no reliable D call. The V gene's germline CDR1 is SGDLS and CDR2 YYNGEE. Trimming cost V 0 bases and J 9 bases, with 12 bases left between them. There are 13 residues in the CDR3. CDR3 sequence: CASSVEVRTKAFF. CDR3 DNA sequence: TGTGCCAGCAGCGTAGAAGTTCGGACGAAAGCTTTCTTT.

The chain joins TRBV5-6 to TRBJ2-1, with D hard to call. Trimming stripped 0 bases from V and 0 bases from J, with 10 bases between. Germline-derived CDR1 and CDR2 are SGHDT and YYEEEE. This CDR3 spans 16 amino acids. The DNA of the CDR3 is TGTGCCAGCAGCTTGGAAAGGGTTAGCTCCTACAATGAGCAGTTCTTC. Its protein is CASSLERVSSYNEQFF.

CDR3 sequence reads: CASRETGTGTYEQYF. The CDR3 bases are TGTGCCAGCAGGGAAACCGGGACAGGGACCTACGAGCAGTACTTC. J is TRBJ2-7 and V is TRBV28; 9 bases agree with TRBD1. Germline values: CDR1 MDHEN, CDR2 SYDVKM. The junction had 8 bases not matched to a gene; V was cut back by 6 bases and J by 2 bases. This CDR3 region has 15 residues.